The 9 T cell receptor beta chains listed next were all sequenced from one sample in a study of blood T cell repertoires in COVID-19. Data came from immunoSEQ multiplex PCR; TCRdb stores just in-frame clones and leaves some out. This sample has 170,000 or so clones, with 70% to 90% found just once. Sequenced material: peripheral blood. All receptors come from a man aged 55-75 years with COVID-19, enrolled during active disease.

The chain couples TRBV27 to TRBJ1-3, with D perhaps matching TRBD1 (6 bases). Germline assignment: CDR1 MNHEY and CDR2 SMNVEV (reference sequence). The CDR3 sequence is 15 residues long. Trimming pared 6 bases from V and 1 base from J, leaving 13 bases between. In DNA, the CDR3 is TGTGCCAGCAGCGACAGGTTACTATCTGGAAACACCATATATTTT. Residues: CASSDRLLSGNTIYF.

This clone has just one count. The chain couples TRBV6-2 or TRBV6-3 to TRBJ1-1; the match to TRBD1 covers 7 bases. Germline V gives CDR1 MNHEY, CDR2 SVGEGT. The CDR3 sequence is 14 residues long. V was clipped by 0 bases and J by 6 bases; unmatched bases: 4. CDR3: CASSYSGGRAEAFF. In nucleotides, the CDR3 is TGTGCCAGCAGTTACTCAGGGGGCAGGGCTGAAGCTTTCTTT.

This clone was seen only a few times. The CDR3 sequence is CSGLGVEQFF. As DNA, the CDR3 is TGCAGCGGCTTAGGAGTTGAGCAGTTCTTC. The chain carries TRBV29-1 and TRBJ2-1; D call uncertain. The CDR3 totals 10 residues. V lost 7 bases and J lost 9, with 10 bases in between. Per germline, CDR1 SQVTM and CDR2 ANQGSEA.

The chain is built from TRBV5-4 and TRBJ2-5; D call uncertain. The V gene's germline CDR1 is SGHNT and CDR2 YYREEE (reference sequence). The CDR3 extends over 14 amino acids. Trimming stripped 3 bases from V and 2 bases from J, with 11 bases between. The CDR3 coding sequence is TGTGCCAGCAGCTCCCGTCGTGAGCAAGAGACCCAGTACTTC. As protein: CASSSRREQETQYF.

The V gene is TRBV7-9, the J gene TRBJ1-1, with TRBD1 matching 8 bases. Per germline, CDR1 SEHNR and CDR2 FQNEAQ (reference sequence). The CDR3 extends over 13 amino acids. The V and J ends lost 5 bases and 7 bases, in that order; junction bases with no gene match: 6. The CDR3 spells CASSEDGTGEAFF. CDR3 in DNA: TGTGCCAGCAGCGAAGACGGGACAGGTGAAGCTTTCTTT.

CDR3 in amino acids: CASSPRAALAGEGTDTQYF. CDR3 in DNA: TGTGCCAGCAGCCCCCGGGCGGCACTAGCGGGAGAGGGCACAGATACGCAGTATTTT. V usage is TRBV14 and J usage is TRBJ2-3, with 11 nucleotides matching TRBD2. This CDR3 has 19 amino acids. Germline V gene sequence: CDR1 SGHDN, CDR2 FVKESK. J gave up 1 base and V 4 bases, and 13 bases lay outside the gene matches.

The CDR3 loop is CASSVASVRGNSPLHF. Here the CDR3 DNA reads TGTGCCAGCAGCGTAGCTTCGGTACGGGGAAATTCACCCCTCCACTTT. This chain joins TRBV9 and TRBJ1-6; D is unresolved. The ends were cut back, 0 bases at V and 7 bases at J, with 14 bases in the middle. Germline V gene lookup returns CDR1 SGDLS and CDR2 YYNGEE. This CDR3 spans 16 amino acids.

The genes are TRBV9 and TRBJ1-1; weak D call: TRBD1 (5 bases). The CDR3 is 14 amino acids. CDR1 SGDLS and CDR2 YYNGEE come from the germline V gene. V lost 1 base and J lost 5, with 12 bases in between. CDR3 protein: CASSVQGSLTEAFF. Written as DNA, the CDR3 is TGTGCCAGCAGCGTACAGGGTTCGTTAACTGAAGCTTTCTTT.

The J gene is TRBJ1-1, the V gene TRBV5-1; unclear D gene. The CDR3 extends over 13 amino acids. V dropped 2 bases and J dropped 5 bases, with 10 bases sitting between them. The germline V gene encodes CDR1 SGHRS and CDR2 YFSETQ. CDR3 DNA sequence: TGCGCCAGCAGCTTTGAGGGTTGGACTGAAGCTTTCTTT. Its protein product is CASSFEGWTEAFF.